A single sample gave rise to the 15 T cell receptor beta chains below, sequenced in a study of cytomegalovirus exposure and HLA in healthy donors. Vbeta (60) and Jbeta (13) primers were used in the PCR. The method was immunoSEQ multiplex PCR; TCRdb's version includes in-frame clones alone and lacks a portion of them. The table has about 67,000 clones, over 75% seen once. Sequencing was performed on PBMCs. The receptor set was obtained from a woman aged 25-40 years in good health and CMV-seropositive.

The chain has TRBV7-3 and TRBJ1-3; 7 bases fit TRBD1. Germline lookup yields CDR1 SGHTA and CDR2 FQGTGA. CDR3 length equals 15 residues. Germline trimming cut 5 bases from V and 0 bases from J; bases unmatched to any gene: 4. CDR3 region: CASSPTGDSGNTIYF. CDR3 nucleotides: TGTGCCAGCAGCCCCACAGGGGACTCTGGAAACACCATATATTTT.

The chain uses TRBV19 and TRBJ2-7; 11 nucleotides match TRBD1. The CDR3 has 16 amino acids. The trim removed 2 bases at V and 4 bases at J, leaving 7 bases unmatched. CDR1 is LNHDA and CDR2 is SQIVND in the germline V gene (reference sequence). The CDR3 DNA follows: TGTGCCAGTAGTATACGAGCCCGGGACAGGGGGTACGAGCAGTACTTC. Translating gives CASSIRARDRGYEQYF.

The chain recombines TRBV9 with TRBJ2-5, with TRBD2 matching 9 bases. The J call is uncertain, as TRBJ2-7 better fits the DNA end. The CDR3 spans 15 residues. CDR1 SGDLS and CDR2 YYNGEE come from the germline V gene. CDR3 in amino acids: CASSPTSGSSYEQYF. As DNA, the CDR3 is TGTGCCAGCAGCCCTACTAGCGGGTCCTCCTACGAGCAGTACTTC.

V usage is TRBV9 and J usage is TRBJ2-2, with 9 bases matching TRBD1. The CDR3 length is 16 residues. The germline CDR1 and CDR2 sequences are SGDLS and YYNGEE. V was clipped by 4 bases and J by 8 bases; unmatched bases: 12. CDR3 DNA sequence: TGTGCCAGCAGCTCTCGGACAGGGGTGGACCCAGGGGAGCTGTTTTTT. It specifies CASSSRTGVDPGELFF.

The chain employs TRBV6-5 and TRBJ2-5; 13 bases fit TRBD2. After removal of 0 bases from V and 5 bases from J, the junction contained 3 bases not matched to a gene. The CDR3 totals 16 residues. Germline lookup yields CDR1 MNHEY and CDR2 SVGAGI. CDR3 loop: CASSYSGLAGSETQYF. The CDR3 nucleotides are TGTGCCAGCAGTTACTCGGGACTAGCGGGAAGCGAGACCCAGTACTTC.

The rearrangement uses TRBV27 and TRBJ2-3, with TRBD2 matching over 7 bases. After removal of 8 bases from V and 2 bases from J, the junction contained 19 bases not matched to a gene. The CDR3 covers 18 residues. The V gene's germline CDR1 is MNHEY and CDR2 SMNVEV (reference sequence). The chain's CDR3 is CASHPPVGGSWSTDTQYF. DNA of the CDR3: TGTGCCAGCCATCCCCCCGTCGGCGGGAGTTGGTCCACAGATACGCAGTATTTT.

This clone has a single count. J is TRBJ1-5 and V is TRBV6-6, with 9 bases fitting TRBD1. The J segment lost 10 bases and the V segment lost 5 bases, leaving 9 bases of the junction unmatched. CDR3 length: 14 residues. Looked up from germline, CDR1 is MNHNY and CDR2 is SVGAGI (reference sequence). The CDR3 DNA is TGTGCCAGCAGTCCGACAGGGGGACCAAACCCCCAGCATTTT. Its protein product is CASSPTGGPNPQHF.

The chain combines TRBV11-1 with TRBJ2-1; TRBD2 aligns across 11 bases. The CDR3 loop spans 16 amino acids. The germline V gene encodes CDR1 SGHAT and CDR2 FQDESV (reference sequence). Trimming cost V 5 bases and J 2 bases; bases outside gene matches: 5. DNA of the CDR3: TGTGCCAGCAGCCCGGGGACTAGCGGTACCTACAATGAGCAGTTCTTC. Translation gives CASSPGTSGTYNEQFF.

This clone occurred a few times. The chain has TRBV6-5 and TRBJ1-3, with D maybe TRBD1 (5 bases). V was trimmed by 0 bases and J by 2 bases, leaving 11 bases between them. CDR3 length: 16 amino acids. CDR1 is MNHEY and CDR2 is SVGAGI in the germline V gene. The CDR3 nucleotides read TGTGCCAGCAGTTACTCGAGTAGGGGAACTGGAAACACCATATATTTT. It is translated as CASSYSSRGTGNTIYF.

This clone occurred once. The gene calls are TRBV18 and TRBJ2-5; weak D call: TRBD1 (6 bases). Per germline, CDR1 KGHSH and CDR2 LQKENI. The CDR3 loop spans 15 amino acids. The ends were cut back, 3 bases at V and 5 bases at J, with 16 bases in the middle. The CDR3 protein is CASSPSEGGRETQYF. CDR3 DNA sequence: TGTGCCAGCTCACCGTCAGAAGGGGGAAGGGAGACCCAGTACTTC.

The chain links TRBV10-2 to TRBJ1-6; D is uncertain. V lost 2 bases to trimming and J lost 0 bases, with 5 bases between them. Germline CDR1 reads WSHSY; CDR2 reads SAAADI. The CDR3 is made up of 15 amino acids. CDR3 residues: CASSEAGSYNSPLHF. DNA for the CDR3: TGCGCCAGCAGTGAGGCAGGCTCCTATAATTCACCCCTCCACTTT.

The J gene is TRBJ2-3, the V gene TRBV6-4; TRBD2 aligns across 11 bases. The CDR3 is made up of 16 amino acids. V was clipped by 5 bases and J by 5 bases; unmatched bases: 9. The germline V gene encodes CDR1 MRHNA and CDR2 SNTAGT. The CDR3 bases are TGTGCCAGCAGTCCGAAAATAGGGACTAGCGGAGATACGCAGTATTTT. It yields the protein CASSPKIGTSGDTQYF.

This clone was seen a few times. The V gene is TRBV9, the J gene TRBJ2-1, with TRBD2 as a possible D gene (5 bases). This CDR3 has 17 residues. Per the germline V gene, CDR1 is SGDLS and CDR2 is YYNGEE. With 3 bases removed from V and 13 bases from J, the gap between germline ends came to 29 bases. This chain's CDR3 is CASSGGSTQFGNRVQFF. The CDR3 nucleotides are TGTGCCAGCAGCGGAGGATCTACGCAATTCGGGAATAGGGTCCAGTTCTTC.

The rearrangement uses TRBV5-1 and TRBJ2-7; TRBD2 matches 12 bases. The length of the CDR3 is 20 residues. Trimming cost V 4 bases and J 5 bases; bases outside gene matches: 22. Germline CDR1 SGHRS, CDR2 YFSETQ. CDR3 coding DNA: TGCGCCAGCAGCGAGCAGGGGGCAGGGAGACTAGCGGGAGTAAGCAACGAGCAGTACTTC. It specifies CASSEQGAGRLAGVSNEQYF.

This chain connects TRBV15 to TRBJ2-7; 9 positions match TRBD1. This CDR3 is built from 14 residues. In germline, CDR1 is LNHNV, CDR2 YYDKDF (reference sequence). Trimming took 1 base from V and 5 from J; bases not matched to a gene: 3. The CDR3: CATSRAGTGNEQYF. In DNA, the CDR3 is TGTGCCACCAGCAGAGCTGGGACAGGGAACGAGCAGTACTTC.